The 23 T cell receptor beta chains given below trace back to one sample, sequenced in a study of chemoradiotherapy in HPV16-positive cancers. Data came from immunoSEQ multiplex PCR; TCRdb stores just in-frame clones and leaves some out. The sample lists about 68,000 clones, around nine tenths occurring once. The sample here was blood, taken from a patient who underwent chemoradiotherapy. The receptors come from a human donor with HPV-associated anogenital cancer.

CDR3 loop: CASSSRRAFF. CDR3 in DNA: TGTGCCAGCAGTTCAAGAAGAGCTTTCTTT. This chain connects TRBV28 to TRBJ1-1, with unresolved D. This CDR3 contains 10 residues. Germline lookup yields CDR1 MDHEN and CDR2 SYDVKM. Trimming stripped 4 bases from V and 10 bases from J, with 7 bases between.

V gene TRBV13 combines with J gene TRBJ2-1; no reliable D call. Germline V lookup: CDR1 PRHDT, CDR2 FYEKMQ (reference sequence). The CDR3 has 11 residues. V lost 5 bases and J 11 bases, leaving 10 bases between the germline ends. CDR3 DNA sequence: TGTGCCAGCAGCCTAGACTCAAAGCAGTTCTTC. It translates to CASSLDSKQFF.

CDR3 region: CASTSTAGGKNIQYF. The CDR3 coding sequence is TGTGCCAGCACATCAACAGCGGGAGGCAAAAACATTCAGTACTTC. The chain couples TRBV27 to TRBJ2-4; 9 positions match TRBD2. The CDR3 consists of 15 residues. The germline gives CDR1 MNHEY, CDR2 SMNVEV (reference sequence). Losses at the gene ends were 7 bases for V and 3 bases for J; bases not matched to a gene: 7.

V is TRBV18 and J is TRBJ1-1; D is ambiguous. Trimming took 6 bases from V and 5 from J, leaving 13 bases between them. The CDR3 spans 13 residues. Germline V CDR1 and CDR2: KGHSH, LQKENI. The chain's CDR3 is CASSPQALTEAFF. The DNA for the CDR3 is TGTGCCAGCTCCCCTCAGGCCCTAACTGAAGCTTTCTTT.

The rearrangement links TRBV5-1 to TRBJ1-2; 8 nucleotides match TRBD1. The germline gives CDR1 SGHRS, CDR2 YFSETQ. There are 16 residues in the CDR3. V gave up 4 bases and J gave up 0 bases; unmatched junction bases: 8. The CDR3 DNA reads TGCGCCAGCAGCGACAGACAGGGGACGACTAACTATGGCTACACCTTC. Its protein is CASSDRQGTTNYGYTF.

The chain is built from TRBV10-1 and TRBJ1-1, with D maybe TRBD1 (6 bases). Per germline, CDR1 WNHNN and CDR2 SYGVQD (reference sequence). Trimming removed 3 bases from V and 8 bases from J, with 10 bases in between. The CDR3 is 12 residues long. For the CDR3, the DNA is TGCGCCAGCAGTGACTTCGGGACAGAAGCTTTCTTT. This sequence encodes CASSDFGTEAFF.

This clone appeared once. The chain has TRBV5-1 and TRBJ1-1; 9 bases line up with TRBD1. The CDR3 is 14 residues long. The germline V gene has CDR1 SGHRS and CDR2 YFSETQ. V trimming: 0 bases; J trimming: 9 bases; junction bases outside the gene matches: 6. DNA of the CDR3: TGCGCCAGCAGCTTGGGCGGGACAGGGCGAAAAGCTTTCTTT. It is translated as CASSLGGTGRKAFF.

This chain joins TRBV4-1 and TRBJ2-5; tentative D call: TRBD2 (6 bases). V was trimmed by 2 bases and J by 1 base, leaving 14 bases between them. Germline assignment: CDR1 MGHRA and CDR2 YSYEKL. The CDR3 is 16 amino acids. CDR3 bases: TGCGCCAGCAGCCAATACAACGGGGGTTCCCAAGAGACCCAGTACTTC. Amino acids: CASSQYNGGSQETQYF.

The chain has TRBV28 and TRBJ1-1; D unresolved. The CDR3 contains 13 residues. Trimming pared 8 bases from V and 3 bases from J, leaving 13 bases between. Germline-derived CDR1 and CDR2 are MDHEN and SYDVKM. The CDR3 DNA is TGTGCCAGCTCGAGTTTTTGGGACACTGAAGCTTTCTTT. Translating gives CASSSFWDTEAFF.

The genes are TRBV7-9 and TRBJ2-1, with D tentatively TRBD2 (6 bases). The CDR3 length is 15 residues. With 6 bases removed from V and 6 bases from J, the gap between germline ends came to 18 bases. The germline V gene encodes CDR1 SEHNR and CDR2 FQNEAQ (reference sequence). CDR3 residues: CASSPRGWDGNEQFF. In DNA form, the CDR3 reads TGTGCCAGCAGTCCTCGGGGGTGGGACGGCAATGAGCAGTTCTTC.

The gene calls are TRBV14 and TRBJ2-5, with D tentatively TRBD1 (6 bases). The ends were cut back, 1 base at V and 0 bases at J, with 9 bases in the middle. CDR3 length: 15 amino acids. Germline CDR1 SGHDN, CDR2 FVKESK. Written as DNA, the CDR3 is TGTGCCAGCAGCCAAGGTCAGGGGTACCAAGAGACCCAGTACTTC. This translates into CASSQGQGYQETQYF.

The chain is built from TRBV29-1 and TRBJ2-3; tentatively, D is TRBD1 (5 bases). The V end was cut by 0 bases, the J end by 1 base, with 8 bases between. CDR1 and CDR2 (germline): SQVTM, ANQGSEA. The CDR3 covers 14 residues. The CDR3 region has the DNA TGCAGCGTTGAAGAGGGGCTAGGCACAGATACGCAGTATTTT. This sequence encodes CSVEEGLGTDTQYF.

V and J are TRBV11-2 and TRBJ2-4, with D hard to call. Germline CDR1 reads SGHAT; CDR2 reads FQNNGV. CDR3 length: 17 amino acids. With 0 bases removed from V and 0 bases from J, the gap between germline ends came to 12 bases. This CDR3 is CASSLDQAILAKNIQYF. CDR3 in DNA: TGTGCCAGCAGCTTAGATCAGGCTATTCTAGCCAAAAACATTCAGTACTTC.

This CDR3 reads CASSEGLPSSYEQYF. DNA of the CDR3: TGCGCCAGCAGCGAAGGACTGCCGAGCTCCTACGAGCAGTACTTC. The V and J genes are TRBV4-1 and TRBJ2-7, with D possibly TRBD2 on 5 matching bases. CDR1 is MGHRA, CDR2 YSYEKL, per germline. Trimming pared 5 bases from V and 0 bases from J, leaving 14 bases between. CDR3 size: 15 residues.

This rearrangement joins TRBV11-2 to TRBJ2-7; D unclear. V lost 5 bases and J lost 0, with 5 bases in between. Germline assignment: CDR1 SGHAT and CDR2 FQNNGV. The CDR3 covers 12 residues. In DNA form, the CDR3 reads TGTGCCAGCAGCCGGAGCTCCTACGAGCAGTACTTC. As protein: CASSRSSYEQYF.

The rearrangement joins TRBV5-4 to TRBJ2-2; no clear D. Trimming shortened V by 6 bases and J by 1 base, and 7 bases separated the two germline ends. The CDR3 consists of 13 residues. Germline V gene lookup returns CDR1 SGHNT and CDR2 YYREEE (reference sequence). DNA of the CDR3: TGTGCCAGCACCCATGGGAACACCGGGGAGCTGTTTTTT. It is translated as CASTHGNTGELFF.

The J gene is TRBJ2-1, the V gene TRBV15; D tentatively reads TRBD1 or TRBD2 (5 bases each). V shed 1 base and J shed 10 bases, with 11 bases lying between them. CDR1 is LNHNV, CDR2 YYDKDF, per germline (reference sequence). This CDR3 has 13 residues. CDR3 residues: CATSRGDEREQFF. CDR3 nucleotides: TGTGCCACCAGCAGAGGGGACGAGCGGGAGCAGTTCTTC.

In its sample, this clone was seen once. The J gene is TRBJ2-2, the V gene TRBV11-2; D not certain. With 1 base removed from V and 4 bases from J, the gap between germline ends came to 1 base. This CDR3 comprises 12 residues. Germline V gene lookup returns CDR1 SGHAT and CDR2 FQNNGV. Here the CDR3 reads CASSLATGELFF. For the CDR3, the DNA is TGTGCCAGCAGCTTAGCCACCGGGGAGCTGTTTTTT.

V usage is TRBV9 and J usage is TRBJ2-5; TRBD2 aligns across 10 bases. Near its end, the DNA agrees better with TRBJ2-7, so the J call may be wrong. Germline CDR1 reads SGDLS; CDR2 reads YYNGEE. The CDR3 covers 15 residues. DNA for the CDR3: TGTGCCAGCAGCGTAGATCCTAGCGGGAGCATCGAGCAGTACTTC. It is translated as CASSVDPSGSIEQYF.

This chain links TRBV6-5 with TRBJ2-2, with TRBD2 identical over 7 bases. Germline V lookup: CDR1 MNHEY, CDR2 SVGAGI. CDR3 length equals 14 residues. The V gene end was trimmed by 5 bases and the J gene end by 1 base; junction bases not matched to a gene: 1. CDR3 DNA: TGTGCCAGCAGTCGGACTAGGAACACCGGGGAGCTGTTTTTT. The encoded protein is CASSRTRNTGELFF.

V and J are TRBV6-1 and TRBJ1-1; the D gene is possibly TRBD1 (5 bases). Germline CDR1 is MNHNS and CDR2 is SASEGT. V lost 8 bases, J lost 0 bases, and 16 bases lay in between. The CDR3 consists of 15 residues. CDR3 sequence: CASQGAVGMNTEAFF. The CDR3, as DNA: TGTGCCAGCCAAGGGGCAGTCGGCATGAACACTGAAGCTTTCTTT.

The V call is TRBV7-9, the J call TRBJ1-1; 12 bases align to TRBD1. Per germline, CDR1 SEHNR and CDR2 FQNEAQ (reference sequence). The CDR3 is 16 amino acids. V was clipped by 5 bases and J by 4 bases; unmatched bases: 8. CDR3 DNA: TGTGCCAGCAGCCCATGGGACAGGGGGCAATTCACTGAAGCTTTCTTT. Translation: CASSPWDRGQFTEAFF.

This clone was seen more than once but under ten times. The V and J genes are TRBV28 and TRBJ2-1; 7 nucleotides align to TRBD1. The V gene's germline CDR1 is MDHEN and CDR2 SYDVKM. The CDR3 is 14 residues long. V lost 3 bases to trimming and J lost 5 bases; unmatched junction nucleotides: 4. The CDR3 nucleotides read TGTGCCAGCAGTTTCGGGACAGTGGACAATGAGCAGTTCTTC. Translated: CASSFGTVDNEQFF.